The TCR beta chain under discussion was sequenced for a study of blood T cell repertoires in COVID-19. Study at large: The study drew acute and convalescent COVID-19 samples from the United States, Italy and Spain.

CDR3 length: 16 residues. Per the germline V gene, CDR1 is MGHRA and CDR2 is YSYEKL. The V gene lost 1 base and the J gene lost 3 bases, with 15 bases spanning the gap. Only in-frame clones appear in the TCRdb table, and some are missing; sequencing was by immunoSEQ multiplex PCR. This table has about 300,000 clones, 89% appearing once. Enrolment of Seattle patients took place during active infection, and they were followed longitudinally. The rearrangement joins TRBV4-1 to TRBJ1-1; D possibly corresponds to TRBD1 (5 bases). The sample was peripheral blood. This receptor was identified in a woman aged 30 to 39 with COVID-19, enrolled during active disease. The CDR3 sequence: CASSQGAGMVDTEAFF. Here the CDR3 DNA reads TGCGCCAGCAGCCAAGGTGCAGGGATGGTCGACACTGAAGCTTTCTTT.